This T cell receptor (beta chain) was sequenced in a study of shared clonotypes between healthy human individuals. Study outcomes and limitations: Blood alone was sampled, and tissue repertoires likely differ. Represented diversity (both genetic and exposure-history) was limited by the small number of donors.

V dropped 4 bases and J dropped 5; count of bases not matched to a gene: 11. The germline V gene has CDR1 SEHNR and CDR2 FQNEAQ (reference sequence). The CDR3 has 15 residues. Only Caucasian adults living in Nashville, Tennessee made up the donor group. In the case of this clone: Antigen: not known.

It was approximately 300 ng DNA, some 33,000 T cell genomes, that went into each replicate PCR of unsorted PBMC. Profiled with immunoSEQ multiplex PCR; TCRdb holds only in-frame clones, not every one. The sample lists over 400,000 clones; roughly 80% were seen once. The sequence came from a middle-aged woman in good health. Some clones in this sample may be carry-over from other donors' samples. The sequencing sample was made of PBMCs. This sequence joins TRBV7-9 and TRBJ2-7; 7 positions agree with TRBD1. CDR3 nucleotide sequence: TGTGCCAGCAGCTCACAGGGGCGTCGAGCCCACGAGCAGTACTTC. Encoded protein: CASSSQGRRAHEQYF.